The entry below gives a single TCR beta chain sequence along with its context. Its antigen is still unknown. The sample originates from a study of glioma-infiltrating T cells. Per the germline V gene, CDR1 is SNHLY and CDR2 is FYNNEI. CDR3 length equals 14 residues. Between the trimmed V and J ends, which lost 8 bases and 0 bases, there was a span of 8 bases. Regarding the study as a whole: Gliomas, especially low-grade, showed above-expected tissue-blood divergence; non-neoplastic patients showed below. CDR3 overlap between tissue and blood was very small.

TCR alpha and beta CDR3 regions were amplified from RNA using iRepertoire nested multiplex PCR. MiXCR, applied by TCRdb to the multiplex PCR reads, yields one record per CDR3 protein. The table shows some 150,000 distinct CDR3 sequences, with about two fifths occurring only once. This receptor was identified in a human donor with low-grade glioma or glioblastoma, undergoing nonglioma brain surgery, or in good health (not recorded which). Sequencing was carried out using glioma tissue, nonneoplastic brain tissue, or PBMCs (not recorded which). The genes are TRBV2 and TRBJ2-6; D is undetermined. As DNA, the CDR3 is TGTGCCAGCTCAGTTTCCTCTGGGGCCAACGTCCTGACTTTC. Protein: CASSVSSGANVLTF.